A single sample gave rise to the 32 T cell receptor beta chains below, sequenced in a study of naive and memory T cell subsets. Two oligonucleotides, mixed equimolar, formed the beta constant-region primer covering TRBC1 and TRBC2. Nested alpha and beta constant-region primers with the SP2 primer drove four PCR rounds on ligated cDNA. TCRdb re-derived calls from the UMI-ligation and nested PCR reads in MiXCR, one entry per CDR3 protein. The repertoire consists of some 83,000 distinct CDR3 sequences, with approximately 9.2% occurring once and the leading ten covering approximately 1.1%. The specimen was naive CD8+ T cells from blood. Receptors originate from a human donor in good health.

This clonotype was counted between two and nine times. The chain couples TRBV7-8 to TRBJ2-4; weak D call: TRBD1 (5 bases). This CDR3 has 16 residues. Trimming took off 4 bases at V and 1 base at J, with 14 bases between the two ends. Germline CDR1 is SGHVS and CDR2 is FQNEAQ. The DNA for the CDR3 is TGTGCCAGCAGCTCTCAGGGCGGCTTTGCCAAAAACATTCAGTACTTC. Its translation is CASSSQGGFAKNIQYF.

The chain is built from TRBV6-1 and TRBJ2-7; D is unresolved. The germline gives CDR1 MNHNS, CDR2 SASEGT. Trimming shortened V by 2 bases and J by 6 bases, and 8 bases separated the two germline ends. The CDR3 length is 12 residues. CDR3 residues: CASSELWGEQYF. The CDR3 DNA is TGTGCCAGCAGTGAATTGTGGGGCGAGCAGTACTTC.

This clonotype has just a few counts. The chain carries TRBV4-1 and TRBJ2-7; 10 bases line up with TRBD2. J was trimmed by 3 bases and V by 0 bases; bases with no gene match: 5. The CDR3 sequence is 16 residues long. Per germline, CDR1 MGHRA and CDR2 YSYEKL. CDR3 region: CASSQEAGTSVYEQYF. For the CDR3, the DNA is TGCGCCAGCAGCCAAGAAGCCGGGACTAGCGTCTACGAGCAGTACTTC.

This clonotype showed up just a few times. The chain joins TRBV7-2 to TRBJ2-3; TRBD2 aligns across 12 bases. The V gene end was trimmed by 2 bases and the J gene end by 3 bases; junction bases not matched to a gene: 6. The CDR3 loop spans 17 amino acids. From germline, CDR1 is SGHTA and CDR2 FQGNSA. The CDR3 spells CASSLKTSGSITDTQYF. Here the CDR3 DNA reads TGTGCCAGCAGCTTAAAGACTAGCGGGAGTATAACAGATACGCAGTATTTT.

The chain has TRBV10-3 and TRBJ1-5, with D perhaps TRBD1 (6 bases). The CDR3 runs 15 residues. V was cut by 10 bases and J by 0 bases, with 16 bases left in between. Germline V gene sequence: CDR1 ENHRY, CDR2 SYGVKD. This CDR3 is CARRDRPFSNQPQHF. In nucleotides, the CDR3 is TGTGCCAGACGAGACAGGCCCTTTAGCAATCAGCCCCAGCATTTT.

Concerning this clonotype itself: The germline gene is not matched at one end of the junction; a read error may be the cause. The chain combines TRBV12-3 or TRBV12-4 with TRBJ2-1, with 9 bases that match TRBD2. This CDR3 region has 13 residues. As DNA, the CDR3 is TGTGCCAGCAGTCTAGCGGGATCCCACGAGCAGTTCTTC. Translating it yields CASSLAGSHEQFF.

The chain combines TRBV27 with TRBJ1-2, with 10 nucleotides matching TRBD1. V lost 3 bases to trimming and J lost 6 bases; unmatched junction nucleotides: 1. The CDR3 totals 13 residues. Germline CDR1 and CDR2: MNHEY and SMNVEV (reference sequence). In DNA, the CDR3 is TGTGCCAGCAGTTTTGGACAGGGGGATGGCTACACCTTC. This translates into CASSFGQGDGYTF.

The chain couples TRBV24-1 to TRBJ2-5; tentative D call: TRBD1 (6 bases). The CDR3 has 15 amino acids. Germline assignment: CDR1 KGHDR and CDR2 SFDVKD. The germline V and J ends were trimmed by 4 bases and 1 base, with 12 bases remaining between them. The CDR3 loop is CATSEGQRLQETQYF. The CDR3 coding sequence is TGTGCCACCAGTGAAGGACAGCGACTCCAAGAGACCCAGTACTTC.

This clonotype was observed many times. CDR3: CSVRIANTEAFF. The DNA of the CDR3 is TGCAGCGTTCGGATCGCGAACACTGAAGCTTTCTTT. The chain carries TRBV29-1 and TRBJ1-1; D call uncertain. CDR3 length: 12 residues. V lost 5 bases and J 1 base, leaving 8 bases between the germline ends. Germline V gene sequence: CDR1 SQVTM, CDR2 ANQGSEA.

The chain recombines TRBV7-2 with TRBJ2-2, with no clear D. The germline V and J ends were trimmed by 4 bases and 1 base, with 10 bases remaining between them. This CDR3 has 15 residues. Germline CDR1 reads SGHTA; CDR2 reads FQGNSA. CDR3 in amino acids: CASSSESRNTGELFF. In DNA, the CDR3 is TGTGCCAGCAGCTCCGAATCCAGGAACACCGGGGAGCTGTTTTTT.

This clonotype was recorded many times. The CDR3 is CASSLVSSGINEQYF. CDR3 bases: TGTGCCAGCAGCTTAGTTTCTAGCGGGATAAACGAGCAGTACTTC. The V gene is TRBV7-9, the J gene TRBJ2-7; TRBD2 aligns across 9 bases. The CDR3 is 15 residues long. The J segment lost 5 bases and the V segment lost 1 base, leaving 6 bases of the junction unmatched. The germline CDR1 and CDR2 sequences are SEHNR and FQNEAQ (reference sequence).

This clonotype showed up many times. The chain has TRBV10-3 and TRBJ2-1; the D is unclear. Trimming left V 4 bases short and J 5 bases short, with 9 bases between. This CDR3 has 13 amino acids. Germline lookup yields CDR1 ENHRY and CDR2 SYGVKD. CDR3 protein: CAISGVGHNEQFF. CDR3 DNA: TGTGCCATCAGTGGGGTTGGCCACAATGAGCAGTTCTTC.

This clonotype was counted ten times or more. The chain recombines TRBV19 with TRBJ2-1, with TRBD1 as a possible D gene (5 bases). V gave up 3 bases and J gave up 9 bases, with 15 bases separating them. Germline CDR1 and CDR2: LNHDA and SQIVND (reference sequence). The CDR3 has 14 amino acids. CDR3 residues: CASSMGRNVGEQFF. CDR3 sequence (DNA): TGTGCCAGTAGTATGGGGCGGAATGTTGGTGAGCAGTTCTTC.

The rearrangement joins TRBV2 to TRBJ1-2; the D is unclear. In germline, CDR1 is SNHLY, CDR2 FYNNEI. This CDR3 comprises 16 residues. Trimming removed 3 bases from V and 0 bases from J, with 14 bases in between. The CDR3 loop reads CASSEVDGAANYGYTF. The CDR3 DNA reads as TGTGCCAGCAGTGAGGTGGACGGCGCAGCTAACTATGGCTACACCTTC.

This clonotype has only a few counts. The genes are TRBV10-2 and TRBJ2-1; D is undetermined. This CDR3 spans 13 amino acids. Germline CDR1 and CDR2: WSHSY and SAAADI. Trimming shortened V by 2 bases and J by 7 bases, and 9 bases separated the two germline ends. The CDR3 loop is CASSEDGLNEQFF. CDR3 bases: TGCGCCAGCAGTGAGGACGGGTTGAATGAGCAGTTCTTC.

The rearrangement links TRBV6-2 or TRBV6-3 to TRBJ2-1; 8 bases fit TRBD2. Unmatched junction bases numbered 5, after V lost 2 bases and J lost 5 bases. The CDR3 is 15 residues long. The germline CDR1 and CDR2 sequences are MNHEY and SVGEGT. CDR3 sequence: CASSYGGRFDNEQFF. Here the CDR3 DNA reads TGTGCCAGCAGTTACGGCGGGAGGTTTGACAATGAGCAGTTCTTC.

This clonotype was counted between two and nine times. This rearrangement joins TRBV28 to TRBJ2-5; D is ambiguous. Trimming shortened V by 6 bases and J by 5 bases, and 16 bases separated the two germline ends. The CDR3 consists of 14 residues. The germline gives CDR1 MDHEN, CDR2 SYDVKM. The CDR3 sequence is CASSSLDSDETQYF. CDR3 nucleotide sequence: TGTGCCAGCAGCTCGCTGGATAGTGACGAGACCCAGTACTTC. The variable domain in full, with the rest retrieved from reference TRBV28 and TRBJ2-5, is DVKVTQSSRYLVKRTGEKVFLECVQDMDHENMFWYRQDPGLGLRLIYFSYDVKMKEKGDIPEGYSVSREKKERFSLILESASTNQTSMYLCASSSLDSDETQYFGPGTRLLVL.

The sample holds a few counts of this clonotype. The J gene is TRBJ1-2, the V gene TRBV6-6, with D hard to call. Germline V gene sequence: CDR1 MNHNY, CDR2 SVGAGI (reference sequence). There are 13 residues in the CDR3. Between the trimmed V and J ends, which lost 0 bases and 4 bases, there was a span of 6 bases. The CDR3 DNA follows: TGTGCCAGCAGTTACTCGAGCAGCTATGGCTACACCTTC. Protein sequence: CASSYSSSYGYTF.

This clonotype has a handful of counts. The J gene is TRBJ2-1, the V gene TRBV19, with D perhaps matching TRBD2 (5 bases). The V end was cut by 5 bases, the J end by 8 bases, with 13 bases between. Germline CDR1 is LNHDA and CDR2 is SQIVND (reference sequence). The CDR3 has 13 amino acids. CDR3 nucleotides: TGTGCCAGTAGTCCGACCGGGGTGGATGAGCAGTTCTTC. As protein: CASSPTGVDEQFF. Full variable domain (rest looked up from reference TRBV19 and TRBJ2-1): DGGITQSPKYLFRKEGQNVTLSCEQNLNHDAMYWYRQDPGQGLRLIYYSQIVNDFQKGDIAEGYSVSREKKESFPLTVTSAQKNPTAFYLCASSPTGVDEQFFGPGTRLTVL.

In the case of this clonotype: One junction end disagrees with the germline gene, perhaps due to a read error. This rearrangement joins TRBV4-2 to TRBJ2-1, with TRBD1 as a possible D gene (5 bases). The germline V gene encodes CDR1 LGHNA and CDR2 YNFKEQ. This CDR3 spans 13 amino acids. CDR3 nucleotide sequence: TGTGACAGCAGCCAAGAAGGGGTGAATGAGCAGTTCTTC. Translated: CDSSQEGVNEQFF.

This clonotype has at least ten counts. This chain uses TRBV7-6 with TRBJ2-7, with D unresolved. This CDR3 comprises 14 residues. V gave up 1 base and J gave up 4 bases, with 11 bases separating them. The germline V gene has CDR1 SGHVS and CDR2 FNYEAQ. The CDR3 spells CASSLEIGNYEQYF. The CDR3 DNA is TGTGCCAGCAGCTTAGAAATAGGGAATTACGAGCAGTACTTC.

In this sample, this clonotype turned up many times. The chain employs TRBV7-9 and TRBJ2-7; unclear D gene. The CDR3 runs 15 residues. V shed 4 bases and J shed 1 base, with 14 bases lying between them. Looked up from germline, CDR1 is SEHNR and CDR2 is FQNEAQ (reference sequence). DNA of the CDR3: TGTGCCAGCAGCTGGATAACCGACAATTCCTACGAGCAGTACTTC. It specifies CASSWITDNSYEQYF.

This clonotype has just a few counts. The chain carries TRBV2 and TRBJ1-1, with 7 bases identical to TRBD1. Germline V gene lookup returns CDR1 SNHLY and CDR2 FYNNEI. The trim removed 6 bases at V and 7 bases at J, leaving 11 bases unmatched. The CDR3 length is 14 residues. CDR3 DNA sequence: TGTGCCAGCAGGACGGACAGGAGCGGAGATGAAGCTTTCTTT. Amino acids: CASRTDRSGDEAFF.

This clonotype was picked up many times. The CDR3 loop reads CSARDKGQGAPINQPQHF. The CDR3 bases are TGCAGTGCTAGAGATAAGGGACAGGGGGCCCCTATCAATCAGCCCCAGCATTTT. V gene TRBV20-1 combines with J gene TRBJ1-5; 12 nucleotides agree with TRBD1. This CDR3 is 18 amino acids long. Losses at the gene ends were 0 bases for V and 3 bases for J; bases not matched to a gene: 9. CDR1 DFQATT and CDR2 SNEGSKA come from the germline V gene (reference sequence).

The genes are TRBV5-4 and TRBJ2-1, with D perhaps matching TRBD2 (6 bases). Germline CDR1 reads SGHNT; CDR2 reads YYREEE (reference sequence). This CDR3 is 13 amino acids long. V was trimmed by 4 bases and J by 9 bases, leaving 14 bases between them. CDR3 residues: CASSLGQGGEQFF. The DNA for the CDR3 is TGTGCCAGCAGCCTCGGGCAGGGAGGTGAGCAGTTCTTC.

This chain joins TRBV29-1 and TRBJ2-1; TRBD2 matches at 7 bases. The ends lost 6 bases at V and 0 bases at J; junction bases unmatched: 8. Germline CDR1 reads SQVTM; CDR2 reads ANQGSEA. This CDR3 is 15 amino acids long. This CDR3 reads CSVEGLPSSYNEQFF. The CDR3, as DNA: TGCAGCGTAGAGGGACTACCCAGCTCCTACAATGAGCAGTTCTTC.

This clonotype turned up a few times. This rearrangement joins TRBV5-1 to TRBJ2-3; D might be TRBD2 (6 bases). Germline lookup yields CDR1 SGHRS and CDR2 YFSETQ. V was clipped by 0 bases and J by 1 base, with 9 bases between them. This CDR3 region has 15 residues. CDR3: CASSLGEVRTDTQYF. The CDR3 region has the DNA TGCGCCAGCAGCTTGGGGGAGGTCCGCACAGATACGCAGTATTTT.

This clonotype was counted only a few times. The V gene is TRBV28, the J gene TRBJ2-1; TRBD1 is a possible D gene (6 bases). The CDR3 is 14 residues long. In germline, CDR1 is MDHEN, CDR2 SYDVKM. The germline V and J ends were trimmed by 6 bases and 7 bases, with 16 bases remaining between them. CDR3 loop: CASRFMAGVNEQFF. For the CDR3, the DNA is TGTGCCAGCAGGTTTATGGCAGGGGTGAATGAGCAGTTCTTC.

This clonotype was seen a handful of times. This chain links TRBV6-1 with TRBJ1-6; D is undetermined. V shed 0 bases and J shed 7 bases, with 16 bases lying between them. The CDR3 length is 17 residues. The germline gives CDR1 MNHNS, CDR2 SASEGT. CDR3 protein: CASSEAGFIGPNSPLHF. In DNA, the CDR3 is TGTGCCAGCAGTGAAGCGGGGTTTATAGGGCCCAATTCACCCCTCCACTTT.

This sequence joins TRBV2 and TRBJ2-1, with D unclear. Germline CDR1 is SNHLY and CDR2 is FYNNEI. V lost 1 base and J lost 7, with 11 bases in between. This CDR3 has 14 residues. For the CDR3, the DNA is TGTGCCAGCAGTGAAGAAGGGCAAATAAATGAGCAGTTCTTC. Translated, it gives CASSEEGQINEQFF. Full variable domain (remainder filled in from reference TRBV2 and TRBJ2-1): EPEVTQTPSHQVTQMGQEVILRCVPISNHLYFYWYRQILGQKVEFLVSFYNNEISEKSEIFDDQFSVERPDGSNFTLKIRSTKLEDSAMYFCASSEEGQINEQFFGPGTRLTVL.

The chain carries TRBV5-6 and TRBJ2-7, with 9 bases identical to TRBD2. From germline, CDR1 is SGHDT and CDR2 YYEEEE. With V trimmed by 3 bases and J by 4 bases, 5 bases remained unmatched. This CDR3 region has 14 residues. CDR3 DNA sequence: TGTGCCAGCAGCTCTCTAGCGGGGATTTACGAGCAGTACTTC. It encodes CASSSLAGIYEQYF.

This clonotype was counted at least ten times. The V gene is TRBV27, the J gene TRBJ1-4, with TRBD1 matching 7 bases. The CDR3 sequence is 13 residues long. CDR1 and CDR2 (germline): MNHEY, SMNVEV (reference sequence). Trimming cost V 5 bases and J 6 bases; bases outside gene matches: 3. The CDR3 DNA reads TGTGCCAGCAGTCCCAGGGGGTATGAAAAACTGTTTTTT. Protein product: CASSPRGYEKLFF.